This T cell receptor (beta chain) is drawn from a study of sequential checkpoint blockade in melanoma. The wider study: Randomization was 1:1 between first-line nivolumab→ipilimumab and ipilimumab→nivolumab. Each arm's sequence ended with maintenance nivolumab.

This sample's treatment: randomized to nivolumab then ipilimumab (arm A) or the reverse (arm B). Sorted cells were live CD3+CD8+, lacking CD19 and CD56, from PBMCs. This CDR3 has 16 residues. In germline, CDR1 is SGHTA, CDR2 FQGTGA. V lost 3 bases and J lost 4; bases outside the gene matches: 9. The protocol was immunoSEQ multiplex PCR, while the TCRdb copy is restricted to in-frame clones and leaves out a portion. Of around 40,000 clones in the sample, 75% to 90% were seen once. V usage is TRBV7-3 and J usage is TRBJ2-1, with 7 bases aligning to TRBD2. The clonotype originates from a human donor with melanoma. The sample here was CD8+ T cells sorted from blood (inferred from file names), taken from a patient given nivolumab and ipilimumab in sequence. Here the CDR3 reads CASSLYGGSTYNEQFF. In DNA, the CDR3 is TGTGCCAGCAGCTTGTACGGCGGGAGTACGTACAATGAGCAGTTCTTC.